The next 21 T cell receptor beta chains were all read from a single sample in a study of PD-L1 blockade in urothelial cancer. Produced via immunoSEQ multiplex PCR; TCRdb's table is partial and in-frame only. The sample shows 55,000 or so clones, about 80% of them seen only once. This specimen was PBMCs, taken around atezolizumab (anti-PD-L1) treatment. These receptors all stem from a man between 40 and 49 years old with urothelial cancer.

V usage is TRBV7-9 and J usage is TRBJ1-4, with 9 nucleotides matching TRBD1. The CDR3 has 15 amino acids. The junction had 9 bases not matched to a gene; V was cut back by 5 bases and J by 8 bases. The germline gives CDR1 SEHNR, CDR2 FQNEAQ (reference sequence). CDR3 protein: CASSLPGTGREKLFF. DNA for the CDR3: TGTGCCAGCAGCCTCCCCGGGACAGGGCGCGAAAAACTGTTTTTT.

The chain employs TRBV28 and TRBJ1-2; unclear D gene. V was cut by 7 bases and J by 4 bases, with 19 bases left in between. CDR1 MDHEN and CDR2 SYDVKM come from the germline V gene. CDR3 length equals 15 residues. CDR3 DNA: TGTGCCAGCACCCCAGAGACCTCTCGGGGCTATGGCTACACCTTC. This gives the protein CASTPETSRGYGYTF.

The CDR3, as DNA: TGCAGCGTTGCACAGGGAGACAATCAGCCCCAGCATTTT. Its protein product is CSVAQGDNQPQHF. The chain couples TRBV29-1 to TRBJ1-5, with D perhaps matching TRBD1 (6 bases). CDR3 length: 13 amino acids. Trimming removed 4 bases at V and 3 bases at J, with 10 bases between. Germline V gene lookup returns CDR1 SQVTM and CDR2 ANQGSEA.

The chain joins TRBV5-4 to TRBJ2-2, with 8 bases matching TRBD2. The CDR3 consists of 17 residues. V was clipped by 3 bases and J by 7 bases; unmatched bases: 14. Germline V CDR1 and CDR2: SGHNT, YYREEE (reference sequence). The CDR3 here is CASSSDGLAENGGELFF. The CDR3 DNA is TGTGCCAGCAGCTCCGACGGACTAGCCGAAAACGGCGGGGAGCTGTTTTTT.

In DNA form, the CDR3 reads TGTGCCACCAGCAGAGATAGGGGGGGCATATTTAATGAAAAACTGTTTTTT. Translation: CATSRDRGGIFNEKLFF. The rearrangement uses TRBV15 and TRBJ1-4, with a tentative D call TRBD1 (6 bases). Germline values: CDR1 LNHNV, CDR2 YYDKDF (reference sequence). V gave up 0 bases and J gave up 4 bases, with 15 bases separating them. This CDR3 spans 17 amino acids. Variable domain in full (rest from reference TRBV15 and TRBJ1-4): DAMVIQNPRYQVTQFGKPVTLSCSQTLNHNVMYWYQQKSSQAPKLLFHYYDKDFNNEADTPDNFQSRRPNTSFCFLDIRSPGLGDTAMYLCATSRDRGGIFNEKLFFGSGTQLSVL.

This clone was counted between two and nine times. This chain connects TRBV13 to TRBJ2-2; D gene unclear. Trimming shortened V by 4 bases and J by 7 bases, and 22 bases separated the two germline ends. The germline gives CDR1 PRHDT, CDR2 FYEKMQ (reference sequence). The CDR3 totals 17 residues. The CDR3: CASSSRAASGYSGELFF. CDR3 sequence (DNA): TGTGCCAGCAGCTCGAGAGCCGCGAGTGGATACAGCGGGGAGCTGTTTTTT.

The chain combines TRBV27 with TRBJ2-3; D gene ambiguous. The V and J ends lost 5 bases and 4 bases respectively, with 4 bases between them. Germline loops: CDR1 MNHEY, CDR2 SMNVEV (reference sequence). This CDR3 spans 11 amino acids. CDR3 region: CASSRADTQYF. The CDR3 region has the DNA TGTGCCAGCAGTAGAGCAGATACGCAGTATTTT.

This rearrangement joins TRBV5-6 to TRBJ2-7; the D gene is possibly TRBD2 (6 bases). Germline assignment: CDR1 SGHDT and CDR2 YYEEEE. V was shortened by 3 bases and J by 0 bases, with 10 bases between the two germline ends. This CDR3 region has 14 residues. CDR3 DNA: TGTGCCAGCAGCTCTGGGGGGAGCTCCTACGAGCAGTACTTC. This gives the protein CASSSGGSSYEQYF.

In regard to this clone: The same CDR3 also results from other DNA sequences found in this sample. The chain couples TRBV7-2 to TRBJ2-3; TRBD1 matches at 8 bases. The CDR3 contains 14 residues. Germline V CDR1 and CDR2: SGHTA, FQGNSA. V lost 3 bases, J lost 1 base, and 0 bases stayed unmatched. The CDR3 region is CASSLTGGTDTQYF. For the CDR3, the DNA is TGTGCCAGCAGCTTGACAGGGGGCACAGATACGCAGTATTTT. Together with reference TRBV7-2 and TRBJ2-3, the CDR3 gives the full variable domain: GAGVSQSPSNKVTEKGKDVELRCDPISGHTALYWYRQSLGQGLEFLIYFQGNSAPDKSGLPSDRFSAERTGGSVSTLTIQRTQQEDSAVYLCASSLTGGTDTQYFGPGTRLTVL.

The V gene is TRBV6-1, the J gene TRBJ1-2; no clear D gene. V lost 1 base and J lost 2, with 5 bases in between. The CDR3 is 13 amino acids. CDR1 MNHNS and CDR2 SASEGT come from the germline V gene. This CDR3 is CASSEGVNYGYTF. CDR3 DNA sequence: TGTGCCAGCAGTGAAGGCGTCAACTATGGCTACACCTTC.

V usage is TRBV29-1 and J usage is TRBJ2-7; a weak D match, TRBD2 (6 bases). V was clipped by 4 bases and J by 1 base, with 11 bases between them. CDR1 and CDR2 (germline): SQVTM, ANQGSEA. The CDR3 length is 13 residues. The CDR3 sequence: CSVGGTVSYEQYF. CDR3 DNA: TGCAGCGTTGGAGGGACTGTTTCCTACGAGCAGTACTTC.

The chain uses TRBV28 and TRBJ2-2; TRBD1 matches 8 bases. The germline CDR1 and CDR2 sequences are MDHEN and SYDVKM. J was trimmed by 5 bases and V by 6 bases; bases with no gene match: 8. The CDR3 extends over 15 amino acids. The DNA for the CDR3 is TGTGCCAGCAGCCGCGACAGGGGAAGAACCGGGGAGCTGTTTTTT. It codes for CASSRDRGRTGELFF.

CDR3 coding DNA: TGTGCCAGTAGCCCGGGGGGGAAGACTAGAGATACGCAGTATTTT. This translates into CASSPGGKTRDTQYF. The chain employs TRBV19 and TRBJ2-3; 8 bases agree with TRBD2. There are 15 residues in the CDR3. The germline CDR1 and CDR2 sequences are LNHDA and SQIVND (reference sequence). V was pared by 6 bases and J by 5 bases, with 10 bases of the junction left unmatched.

This rearrangement joins TRBV6-1 to TRBJ1-5; no reliable D call. Germline lookup yields CDR1 MNHNS and CDR2 SASEGT. The CDR3 spans 13 residues. V was cut by 3 bases and J by 4 bases, with 7 bases left in between. In DNA form, the CDR3 reads TGTGCCAGCAGTGATTCGGGGAATCAGCCCCAGCATTTT. This codes for CASSDSGNQPQHF.

The J gene is TRBJ2-3, the V gene TRBV5-1, with 7 bases identical to TRBD1. J was trimmed by 2 bases and V by 4 bases; bases with no gene match: 4. Per the germline V gene, CDR1 is SGHRS and CDR2 is YFSETQ. CDR3 size: 14 residues. Written as DNA, the CDR3 is TGCGCCAGCAGCAATCAGGGGGTCACAGATACGCAGTATTTT. Protein: CASSNQGVTDTQYF.

The chain uses TRBV5-1 and TRBJ2-7; the D gene is possibly TRBD1 (5 bases). This CDR3 comprises 14 residues. With 0 bases removed from V and 2 bases from J, the gap between germline ends came to 9 bases. Germline V gene lookup returns CDR1 SGHRS and CDR2 YFSETQ. CDR3 in amino acids: CASSLDRQTYEQYF. CDR3 in DNA: TGCGCCAGCAGCTTGGACAGGCAGACCTACGAGCAGTACTTC. The whole variable domain, filled in from reference TRBV5-1 and TRBJ2-7, reads KAGVTQTPRYLIKTRGQQVTLSCSPISGHRSVSWYQQTPGQGLQFLFEYFSETQRNKGNFPGRFSGRQFSNSRSEMNVSTLELGDSALYLCASSLDRQTYEQYFGPGTRLTVT.

J is TRBJ2-1 and V is TRBV5-1; the match to TRBD1 covers 8 bases. Germline V gene data show CDR1 as SGHRS and CDR2 as YFSETQ. The CDR3 loop spans 14 amino acids. The J segment lost 6 bases and the V segment lost 7 bases, leaving 9 bases of the junction unmatched. The CDR3 reads CASSPGTGGNEQFF. The CDR3 nucleotides are TGCGCCAGCTCCCCCGGGACAGGTGGCAATGAGCAGTTCTTC.

This rearrangement joins TRBV28 to TRBJ2-5; TRBD2 matches 7 bases. The trim removed 3 bases at V and 2 bases at J, leaving 6 bases unmatched. The CDR3 covers 15 residues. Germline CDR1 MDHEN, CDR2 SYDVKM. CDR3 in amino acids: CASSFELAEQETQYF. Written as DNA, the CDR3 is TGTGCCAGCAGTTTCGAGCTAGCGGAACAAGAGACCCAGTACTTC.

CDR3 in amino acids: CASSLEGRYEQYF. CDR3 bases: TGCGCCAGCAGCTTGGAGGGGCGGTACGAGCAGTACTTC. This rearrangement joins TRBV5-1 to TRBJ2-7; D is possibly TRBD1 (5 bases). The CDR3 has 13 residues. Per germline, CDR1 SGHRS and CDR2 YFSETQ. Between the trimmed V and J ends, which lost 0 bases and 4 bases, there was a span of 8 bases.

The chain joins TRBV18 to TRBJ1-2; D uncertain. Germline V gene sequence: CDR1 KGHSH, CDR2 LQKENI. Trimming removed 4 bases at V and 0 bases at J, with 12 bases between. The CDR3 is made up of 15 amino acids. This chain's CDR3 is CASSRESGSNYGYTF. CDR3 DNA sequence: TGTGCCAGCTCACGGGAATCGGGGTCTAACTATGGCTACACCTTC.

The V call is TRBV15, the J call TRBJ2-1; 8 positions agree with TRBD2. J lost 0 bases, V lost 2 bases, and 6 bases had no gene match. From germline, CDR1 is LNHNV and CDR2 YYDKDF (reference sequence). CDR3 length: 17 amino acids. CDR3 sequence reads: CATSRTSGSGSYNEQFF. The CDR3 nucleotides read TGTGCCACCAGCAGAACAAGCGGGAGTGGCTCCTACAATGAGCAGTTCTTC.